These 21 T cell receptor beta chains came from one sample sequenced in a study of molecular identifiers for immune sequencing clone quantification. TCRdb analysed the PCR reads with MiXCR anew, one entry per CDR3 protein. Among about 320,000 distinct CDR3 sequences listed, roughly a fifth were seen once. Input material: naive CD8+ T cells from blood, with Jurkat cell RNA spiked in. Subset meaning: FACS-sorted CD8+CD4-CCR7+CD45RA+ naive T cells. These receptors were obtained from a human donor in good health. Some libraries in this study had Jurkat cell RNA spiked in.

There are a few counts of this clonotype. V usage is TRBV6-2 or TRBV6-3 and J usage is TRBJ2-2, with TRBD1 identical over 7 bases. Germline loops: CDR1 MNHEY, CDR2 SVGEGT. This CDR3 region has 15 residues. J gave up 0 bases and V 6 bases, and 4 bases lay outside the gene matches. The CDR3 loop is CASRFGTANTGELFF. CDR3 DNA: TGTGCCAGCAGATTCGGGACAGCGAACACCGGGGAGCTGTTTTTT.

In this sample, this clonotype turned up many times. The J gene is TRBJ2-7, the V gene TRBV28; D is unresolved. Trimming left V 1 base short and J 5 bases short, with 9 bases between. CDR1 and CDR2 from the germline V gene are MDHEN and SYDVKM. This CDR3 region has 13 residues. The CDR3 sequence: CASSLSGIDEQYF. CDR3 sequence (DNA): TGTGCCAGCAGTTTATCCGGAATAGACGAGCAGTACTTC.

As for this clonotype: Just one base apart from a much larger clone, this may be a read error. This sequence joins TRBV13 and TRBJ2-5, with D possibly TRBD1 on 7 matching bases. The V gene's germline CDR1 is PRHDT and CDR2 FYEKMQ (reference sequence). This CDR3 has 15 residues. The CDR3 sequence is CANSPRQGGRETQYF. Written as DNA, the CDR3 is TGTGCCAACAGCCCCAGACAGGGAGGCCGAGAGACCCAGTACTTC.

The sample holds many counts of this clonotype. The chain carries TRBV28 and TRBJ2-5; 7 bases line up with TRBD1. Germline CDR1 MDHEN, CDR2 SYDVKM. Trimming at V came to 5 bases and at J to 2 bases, leaving 8 bases not matched to a gene. The CDR3 runs 15 residues. DNA for the CDR3: TGTGCCAGCAGTGTCACACCGGGACAGCAAGAGACCCAGTACTTC. Its protein is CASSVTPGQQETQYF.

The gene calls are TRBV30 and TRBJ2-2; perhaps D is TRBD1 or TRBD2 (5 bases each). CDR1 is GTSNPN, CDR2 SVGIG, per germline (reference sequence). The CDR3 runs to 14 residues. The V end lost 5 bases, the J end lost 0 bases, and 10 bases lay between the germline ends. CDR3 sequence reads: CAWQRDANTGELFF. CDR3 sequence (DNA): TGTGCCTGGCAGAGGGACGCGAACACCGGGGAGCTGTTTTTT.

This clonotype has at least ten counts. The genes are TRBV29-1 and TRBJ1-1; TRBD1 matches at 8 bases. The CDR3 covers 14 residues. The V gene end was trimmed by 4 bases and the J gene end by 0 bases; junction bases not matched to a gene: 4. Germline-derived CDR1 and CDR2 are SQVTM and ANQGSEA. CDR3 amino acids: CSVGRTGMNTEAFF. CDR3 DNA sequence: TGCAGCGTTGGCCGGACAGGGATGAACACTGAAGCTTTCTTT.

The V gene is TRBV10-2, the J gene TRBJ2-5; 11 bases are a match to TRBD2. Germline trimming cut 8 bases from V and 2 bases from J; bases unmatched to any gene: 13. Germline assignment: CDR1 WSHSY and CDR2 SAAADI. CDR3 length equals 17 residues. The CDR3 reads CASRQTGVAGGQETQYF. In nucleotides, the CDR3 is TGCGCCAGCCGACAGACCGGTGTAGCGGGGGGGCAAGAGACCCAGTACTTC.

The sample holds many counts of this clonotype. The chain carries TRBV12-3 or TRBV12-4 and TRBJ2-3; 8 bases are a match to TRBD1. V was clipped by 5 bases and J by 14 bases; unmatched bases: 6. The CDR3 is 11 amino acids. The CDR3 region is CASSTTGERYF. The CDR3 coding sequence is TGTGCCAGCAGTACGACAGGGGAACGGTATTTT.

This clonotype has a count of ten or more. The chain uses TRBV4-1 and TRBJ1-5; tentative D call: TRBD1 (5 bases). Per germline, CDR1 MGHRA and CDR2 YSYEKL. This CDR3 is built from 17 residues. Trimming stripped 0 bases from V and 2 bases from J, with 14 bases between. CDR3 sequence reads: CASSQDRAGMGNQPQHF. The CDR3 region has the DNA TGCGCCAGCAGCCAAGATCGAGCAGGGATGGGCAATCAGCCCCAGCATTTT.

This clonotype was counted ten times or more. This sequence joins TRBV7-9 and TRBJ2-7; 10 bases line up with TRBD1. The length of the CDR3 is 14 residues. V lost 7 bases and J lost 6; bases outside the gene matches: 9. Germline V gives CDR1 SEHNR, CDR2 FQNEAQ (reference sequence). In DNA, the CDR3 is TGTGCCAGCACCCACCCGGGACAGGGGTTCGAGCAGTACTTC. Translation gives CASTHPGQGFEQYF.

Comment on this clonotype: A junction end diverges from the germline sequence, so it may reflect a read error. CDR3 nucleotide sequence: TGTGCCAGCAGTTACGGGCAGGGCTACGGGCAGTACTTC. Amino acids: CASSYGQGYGQYF. The rearrangement uses TRBV6-2 or TRBV6-3 and TRBJ2-7; D is possibly TRBD1 (5 bases). Germline lookup yields CDR1 MNHEY and CDR2 SVGEGT. CDR3 size: 13 residues.

This clonotype was counted many times. The rearrangement uses TRBV27 and TRBJ2-1; 11 nucleotides line up with TRBD1. The J segment lost 5 bases and the V segment lost 4 bases, leaving 7 bases of the junction unmatched. The CDR3 is made up of 16 amino acids. Per the germline V gene, CDR1 is MNHEY and CDR2 is SMNVEV (reference sequence). The CDR3 region has the DNA TGTGCCAGCAGTTCCCGAGGGGACAGGGGGAACAATGAGCAGTTCTTC. Translation: CASSSRGDRGNNEQFF.

With regard to this clonotype: This sequence may be a read error, since a much larger clone differs from it by one base. The chain links TRBV29-1 to TRBJ1-4; D ambiguous. CDR3 length: 10 residues. From germline, CDR1 is SQVTM and CDR2 ANQGSEA. The CDR3 nucleotides are TGCAGGCACCCGGCCAGTGGACTGTTTTTT. Residues: CRHPASGLFF. Full variable domain (rest looked up from reference TRBV29-1 and TRBJ1-4): SAVISQKPSRDICQRGTSLTIQCQVDSQVTMMFWYRQQPGQSLTLIATANQGSEATYESGFVIDKFPISRPNLTFSTLTVSNMSPEDSSIYLCRHPASGLFFGSGTQLSVL.

This clonotype has ten or more counts. The chain employs TRBV30 and TRBJ1-1, with 9 bases fitting TRBD1. V dropped 4 bases and J dropped 1; count of bases not matched to a gene: 4. The CDR3 has 14 amino acids. Germline V CDR1 and CDR2: GTSNPN, SVGIG (reference sequence). CDR3 residues: CAWNLGQGNTEAFF. The CDR3 DNA reads as TGTGCCTGGAACCTGGGACAGGGGAACACTGAAGCTTTCTTT.

The chain employs TRBV6-5 and TRBJ2-7; 11 nucleotides match TRBD2. The CDR3 sequence is 15 residues long. CDR1 is MNHEY, CDR2 SVGAGI, per germline. Trimming at V came to 10 bases and at J to 1 base, leaving 9 bases not matched to a gene. The CDR3 coding sequence is TGTGCCACCGCAACCGGGACTAGCGGATCCTACGAGCAGTACTTC. Translation gives CATATGTSGSYEQYF.

The chain employs TRBV13 and TRBJ2-7, with 10 bases matching TRBD2. Unmatched junction bases numbered 4, after V lost 7 bases and J lost 1 base. Germline loops: CDR1 PRHDT, CDR2 FYEKMQ (reference sequence). The CDR3 is 14 amino acids. The CDR3 DNA follows: TGTGCCAGCACCCCGGGACTAGCGTCCTACGAGCAGTACTTC. It yields the protein CASTPGLASYEQYF.

This clonotype was seen ten or more times. The chain uses TRBV6-5 and TRBJ1-1; D is unresolved. CDR3 size: 14 residues. Trimming left V 4 bases short and J 5 bases short, with 14 bases between. Germline V CDR1 and CDR2: MNHEY, SVGAGI. DNA for the CDR3: TGTGCCAGCAGTTTCCCTGGGAGCGAGACTGAAGCTTTCTTT. Its translation: CASSFPGSETEAFF.

This clonotype occurred many times. J is TRBJ1-2 and V is TRBV20-1; 8 bases map to TRBD1. Germline CDR1 and CDR2: DFQATT and SNEGSKA (reference sequence). This CDR3 contains 17 residues. Trimming at V came to 0 bases and at J to 6 bases, leaving 15 bases not matched to a gene. DNA of the CDR3: TGCAGTGCTAGAGATTTCCAGGGGGCGATTAGAAGTCATGGCTACACCTTC. The encoded protein is CSARDFQGAIRSHGYTF.

On this clonotype: This clone may be a read error of a much larger clone one base away. The chain combines TRBV7-9 with TRBJ2-2, with D tentatively TRBD2 (5 bases). The CDR3 contains 14 residues. Germline V CDR1 and CDR2: SEHNR, FQNEAQ (reference sequence). CDR3 amino acids: CASSANPVVGVLFF. The DNA of the CDR3 is TGTGCCAGCAGCGCAAACCCGGTTGTCGGGGTGCTGTTTTTT.

This clonotype was recorded only once. Given a much more abundant clone one base away, this may be a read error. The CDR3, as DNA: TGCGCCAGCAGCTTGGAATTCCCGGGAGGAAACACTGAAGCTTTCTTT. Translation: CASSLEFPGGNTEAFF. The V call is TRBV5-1, the J call TRBJ1-1; unclear D gene. V lost 0 bases to trimming and J lost 2 bases, with 14 bases between them. CDR3 length: 16 residues. Germline V lookup: CDR1 SGHRS, CDR2 YFSETQ. The whole variable domain, remainder taken from reference TRBV5-1 and TRBJ1-1, is KAGVTQTPRYLIKTRGQQVTLSCSPISGHRSVSWYQQTPGQGLQFLFEYFSETQRNKGNFPGRFSGRQFSNSRSEMNVSTLELGDSALYLCASSLEFPGGNTEAFFGQGTRLTVV.

This clonotype was detected many times. This chain links TRBV29-1 with TRBJ2-1; 9 bases match TRBD1. Germline V CDR1 and CDR2: SQVTM, ANQGSEA. Losses at the gene ends were 7 bases for V and 4 bases for J; bases not matched to a gene: 5. The CDR3 loop spans 13 amino acids. The CDR3 reads CSATGGTYNEQFF. DNA for the CDR3: TGCAGCGCAACAGGGGGCACTTACAATGAGCAGTTCTTC.